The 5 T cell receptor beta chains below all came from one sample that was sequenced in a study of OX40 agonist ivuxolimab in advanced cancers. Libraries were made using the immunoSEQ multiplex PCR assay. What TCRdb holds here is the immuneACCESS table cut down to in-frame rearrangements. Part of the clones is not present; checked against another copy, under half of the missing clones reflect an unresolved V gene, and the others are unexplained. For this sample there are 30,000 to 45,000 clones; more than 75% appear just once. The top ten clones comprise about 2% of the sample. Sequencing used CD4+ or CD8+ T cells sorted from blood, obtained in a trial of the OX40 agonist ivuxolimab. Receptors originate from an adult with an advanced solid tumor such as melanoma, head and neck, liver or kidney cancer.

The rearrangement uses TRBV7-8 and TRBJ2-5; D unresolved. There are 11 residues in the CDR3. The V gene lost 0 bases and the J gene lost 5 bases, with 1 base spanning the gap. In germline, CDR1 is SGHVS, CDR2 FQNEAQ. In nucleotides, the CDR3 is TGTGCCAGCAGCTTAGCGGAGACCCAGTACTTC. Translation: CASSLAETQYF.

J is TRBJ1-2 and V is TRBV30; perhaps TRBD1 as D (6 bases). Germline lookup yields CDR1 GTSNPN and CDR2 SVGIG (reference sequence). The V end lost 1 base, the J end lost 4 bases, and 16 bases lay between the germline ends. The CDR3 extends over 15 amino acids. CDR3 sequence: CAWSAAGARSYGYTF. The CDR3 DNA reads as TGTGCCTGGAGTGCGGCAGGGGCGCGGAGCTATGGCTACACCTTC.

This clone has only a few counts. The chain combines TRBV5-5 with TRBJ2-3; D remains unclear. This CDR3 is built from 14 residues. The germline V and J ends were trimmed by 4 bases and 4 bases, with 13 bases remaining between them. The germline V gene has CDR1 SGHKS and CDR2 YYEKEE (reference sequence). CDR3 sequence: CASSPARRADTQYF. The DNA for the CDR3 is TGTGCCAGCAGCCCCGCAAGAAGAGCAGATACGCAGTATTTT. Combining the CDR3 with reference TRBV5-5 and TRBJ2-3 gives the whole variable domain DAGVTQSPTHLIKTRGQQVTLRCSPISGHKSVSWYQQVLGQGPQFIFQYYEKEERGRGNFPDRFSARQFPNYSSELNVNALLLGDSALYLCASSPARRADTQYFGPGTRLTVL.

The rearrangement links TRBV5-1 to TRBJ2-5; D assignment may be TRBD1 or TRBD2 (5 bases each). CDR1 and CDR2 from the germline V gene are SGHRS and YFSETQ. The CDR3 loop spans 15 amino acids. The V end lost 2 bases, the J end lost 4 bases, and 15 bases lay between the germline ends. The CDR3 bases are TGCGCCAGCAGCTTTCTGGGGGAGCTAAGAGAGACCCAGTACTTC. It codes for CASSFLGELRETQYF.

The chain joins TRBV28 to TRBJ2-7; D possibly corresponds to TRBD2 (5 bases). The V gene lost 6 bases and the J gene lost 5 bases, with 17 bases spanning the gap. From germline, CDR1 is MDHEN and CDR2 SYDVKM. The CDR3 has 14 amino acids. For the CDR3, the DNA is TGTGCCAGCAGACCCCCCGGGATCATCGACGAGCAGTACTTC. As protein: CASRPPGIIDEQYF. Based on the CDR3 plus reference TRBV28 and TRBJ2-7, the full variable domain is DVKVTQSSRYLVKRTGEKVFLECVQDMDHENMFWYRQDPGLGLRLIYFSYDVKMKEKGDIPEGYSVSREKKERFSLILESASTNQTSMYLCASRPPGIIDEQYFGPGTRLTVT.